The 25 T cell receptor beta chains below all came from one sample that was sequenced in a study of CD8+CD57+ T cells in acquired aplastic anemia. Genomic DNA, serving as template, underwent TCR beta VDJ and CDR3 profiling. One entry per CDR3 protein, called by TCRdb with MiXCR from the reads. The sample includes some 190,000 distinct CDR3 sequences, roughly half of them seen just once. The sequenced material came from sorted CD4+, CD8+, or CD8+CD57+ T cells (not recorded which) from PBMCs. These receptors all stem from a human donor in good health, serving as a control.

Ten or more counts support this clonotype. The rearrangement joins TRBV7-2 to TRBJ1-1; tentatively, D is TRBD1 (5 bases). Germline assignment: CDR1 SGHTA and CDR2 FQGNSA. The V gene lost 5 bases and the J gene lost 8 bases, with 18 bases spanning the gap. CDR3 length: 14 residues. CDR3 in DNA: TGTGCCAGCAGCCCCATGGGGACTCGGCACGAAGCTTTCTTT. The encoded protein is CASSPMGTRHEAFF.

In this sample, this clonotype turned up many times. This sequence joins TRBV4-3 and TRBJ2-3; D might be TRBD1 (5 bases). Trimming cost V 4 bases and J 3 bases, with 14 bases left between them. The CDR3 extends over 15 amino acids. CDR1 and CDR2 from the germline V gene are LGHNA and YSLEER. CDR3 nucleotide sequence: TGCGCCAGCAGCCCTGGGGCTAGAGGAACAGATACGCAGTATTTT. Translating gives CASSPGARGTDTQYF.

This chain uses TRBV5-4 with TRBJ1-2, with D possibly matching TRBD1 (5 bases). V was clipped by 0 bases and J by 4 bases, with 13 bases between them. The germline V gene encodes CDR1 SGHNT and CDR2 YYREEE (reference sequence). The CDR3 has 15 amino acids. The CDR3 spells CASSLVSGRSYGYTF. The CDR3 nucleotides read TGTGCCAGCAGCTTGGTTTCAGGGAGATCCTATGGCTACACCTTC. The variable domain in full, completed from reference TRBV5-4 and TRBJ1-2, reads ETGVTQSPTHLIKTRGQQVTLRCSSQSGHNTVSWYQQALGQGPQFIFQYYREEENGRGNFPPRFSGLQFPNYSSELNVNALELDDSALYLCASSLVSGRSYGYTFGSGTRLTVV.

Ten or more counts support this clonotype. The chain joins TRBV6-2 or TRBV6-3 to TRBJ1-2; D is undetermined. The CDR3 is made up of 17 amino acids. Germline CDR1 MNHEY, CDR2 SVGEGT. The ends were cut back, 0 bases at V and 2 bases at J, with 16 bases in the middle. This CDR3 reads CASSYSMERLLNYGYTF. For the CDR3, the DNA is TGTGCCAGCAGTTACTCGATGGAAAGACTACTCAACTATGGCTACACCTTC.

The chain has TRBV10-2 and TRBJ2-7; the match to TRBD1 covers 10 bases. CDR1 and CDR2 (germline): WSHSY, SAAADI. The CDR3 runs 15 residues. The V segment lost 7 bases and the J segment 5 bases; nucleotides outside the gene matches: 11. The CDR3 loop reads CASNAGTGVGDEQYF. The CDR3 bases are TGCGCCAGCAACGCCGGGACAGGGGTCGGCGACGAGCAGTACTTC.

As DNA, the CDR3 is TGTGCCAGCAGCTTTATCTCCAGCTCTGATACGCAGTATTTT. Translated, it gives CASSFISSSDTQYF. This chain joins TRBV7-2 and TRBJ2-3; D is unclear. Germline V gives CDR1 SGHTA, CDR2 FQGNSA. V shed 3 bases and J shed 6 bases, with 13 bases lying between them. CDR3 length equals 14 residues.

This chain connects TRBV7-3 to TRBJ2-7; D not resolved. This CDR3 is built from 16 residues. The ends were cut back, 2 bases at V and 2 bases at J, with 16 bases in the middle. The germline V gene encodes CDR1 SGHTA and CDR2 FQGTGA. CDR3 sequence reads: CASSLEWQIGAYEQYF. The CDR3 DNA is TGTGCCAGCAGCTTAGAGTGGCAAATCGGCGCCTACGAGCAGTACTTC.

This clonotype was observed at least ten times. V usage is TRBV5-1 and J usage is TRBJ2-1, with TRBD2 matching over 9 bases. V shed 0 bases and J 7 bases; nucleotides not matched to a gene: 5. From germline, CDR1 is SGHRS and CDR2 YFSETQ. The CDR3 is 15 amino acids. The CDR3 bases are TGCGCCAGCAGCTTGGGCGGGGGGGCCGGTAATGAGCAGTTCTTC. This codes for CASSLGGGAGNEQFF.

Details on this clonotype: One end of the junction does not line up with germline, which may come from a read error. The genes are TRBV10-3 and TRBJ2-3, with D tentatively TRBD1 or TRBD2 (6 bases each). The CDR3 loop spans 17 amino acids. The germline V gene has CDR1 ENHRY and CDR2 SYGVKD. The CDR3 DNA follows: TGTGCCGTCAGTGAGTCGCTGAGGGGACGGGGGCCAGATACGCAGTATTTT. This gives the protein CAVSESLRGRGPDTQYF.

V gene TRBV7-9 combines with J gene TRBJ2-7; possible D gene TRBD1, 6 bases. The germline gives CDR1 SEHNR, CDR2 FQNEAQ (reference sequence). The CDR3 consists of 16 residues. V was clipped by 2 bases and J by 1 base, with 15 bases between them. As DNA, the CDR3 is TGTGCCAGCAGCTTAATTCTCGGTCAGGGGTCCTACGAGCAGTACTTC. Amino acids: CASSLILGQGSYEQYF.

The V gene is TRBV7-7, the J gene TRBJ2-5; unclear D gene. Trimming removed 2 bases from V and 5 bases from J, with 9 bases in between. Germline assignment: CDR1 SSHAT and CDR2 FNYEAQ (reference sequence). CDR3 length: 13 amino acids. Here the CDR3 reads CASSLNGRETQYF. The CDR3, as DNA: TGTGCCAGCAGCTTAAATGGGCGGGAGACCCAGTACTTC.

The V call is TRBV10-3, the J call TRBJ2-7; perhaps TRBD1 as D (5 bases). V gave up 3 bases and J gave up 6 bases, with 9 bases separating them. Germline values: CDR1 ENHRY, CDR2 SYGVKD. This CDR3 spans 12 amino acids. CDR3 DNA: TGTGCCATCAGTGACAGGGAATCCGAGCAGTACTTC. Translating gives CAISDRESEQYF.

This clonotype has more than one count but fewer than ten. One end of the junction fails to match germline, which may point to a read error. The chain is built from TRBV7-9 and TRBJ2-6; 8 nucleotides align to TRBD1. This CDR3 contains 15 residues. Germline assignment: CDR1 SEHNR and CDR2 FQNEAQ (reference sequence). The CDR3 DNA follows: TGTGCCAGCAGCTTATCTCAGGGGGCGCGCGGAACTGAAGCTTTC. It translates to CASSLSQGARGTEAF.

V gene TRBV2 combines with J gene TRBJ2-7; 7 bases align to TRBD1. This CDR3 spans 13 amino acids. CDR1 SNHLY and CDR2 FYNNEI come from the germline V gene. V shed 6 bases, J shed 4 bases, and the junction held 6 bases outside the gene matches. The CDR3 here is CASSGQARYEQYF. The CDR3 DNA is TGTGCCAGCAGCGGACAGGCCCGGTACGAGCAGTACTTC.

This clonotype has only one observation. The CDR3 nucleotides read TGTGCCAGCAGCAGCAAAACCGGGGAGCTGTTTTTT. Its translation: CASSSKTGELFF. The V and J genes are TRBV11-2 and TRBJ2-2; no reliable D call. V gave up 5 bases and J gave up 5 bases, with 6 bases separating them. The CDR3 extends over 12 amino acids. Germline-derived CDR1 and CDR2 are SGHAT and FQNNGV.

Ten or more counts support this clonotype. This sequence joins TRBV5-8 and TRBJ1-2, with D unresolved. Germline V lookup: CDR1 SGHTS, CDR2 YDEGEE. This CDR3 contains 13 residues. The V end lost 0 bases, the J end lost 4 bases, and 7 bases lay between the germline ends. CDR3 nucleotide sequence: TGTGCCAGCAGCTTGGCAGAATTCTATGGCTACACCTTC. This sequence encodes CASSLAEFYGYTF. Full variable domain (outside the CDR3, taken from reference TRBV5-8 and TRBJ1-2): EAGVTQSPTHLIKTRGQQATLRCSPISGHTSVYWYQQALGLGLQFLLWYDEGEERNRGNFPPRFSGRQFPNYSSELNVNALELEDSALYLCASSLAEFYGYTFGSGTRLTVV.

This clonotype was recorded many times. J is TRBJ2-3 and V is TRBV19; unclear D gene. The germline V gene encodes CDR1 LNHDA and CDR2 SQIVND (reference sequence). Trimming cost V 0 bases and J 3 bases, with 1 base left between them. This CDR3 has 12 amino acids. CDR3 sequence: CASSIETDTQYF. The CDR3 DNA follows: TGTGCCAGTAGTATAGAAACAGATACGCAGTATTTT.

This clonotype was detected ten times or more. The gene calls are TRBV4-1 and TRBJ2-7, with TRBD2 identical over 7 bases. This CDR3 has 16 residues. V was pared by 5 bases and J by 2 bases, with 12 bases of the junction left unmatched. Looked up from germline, CDR1 is MGHRA and CDR2 is YSYEKL. The CDR3 protein is CASSFFSGANTYEQYF. Here the CDR3 DNA reads TGCGCCAGCAGCTTCTTCAGCGGGGCGAACACCTACGAGCAGTACTTC.

The rearrangement joins TRBV15 to TRBJ2-3; 9 bases are a match to TRBD2. The ends lost 0 bases at V and 5 bases at J; junction bases unmatched: 6. The CDR3 has 16 residues. The germline gives CDR1 LNHNV, CDR2 YYDKDF (reference sequence). In DNA form, the CDR3 reads TGTGCCACCAGCAGAGATAGCGGGGGCATTAAAGATACGCAGTATTTT. It yields the protein CATSRDSGGIKDTQYF.

This clonotype was found many times. This sequence joins TRBV12-3 or TRBV12-4 and TRBJ2-1; 8 bases agree with TRBD2. This CDR3 comprises 13 residues. Unmatched junction bases numbered 7, after V lost 5 bases and J lost 10 bases. The CDR3: CASSLGLAWEQFF. CDR3 in DNA: TGTGCCAGCAGTCTCGGACTAGCATGGGAGCAGTTCTTC.

Of note for this clonotype: A much larger clone differs from this one at a single base, so this may be a read error. This is likely a read error, given that the CDR3 carries no conserved phenylalanine or tryptophan at its end. The V call is TRBV28, the J call TRBJ2-7; the D call may be TRBD1 or TRBD2 (6 bases each). The CDR3 length is 14 residues. Germline V gene sequence: CDR1 MDHEN, CDR2 SYDVKM. V was clipped by 2 bases and J by 3 bases, with 11 bases between them. CDR3 DNA: TGTGCCAGCAGTTTAGAGGGGGGAAGCTACGAGCAGTACCTC. Translated: CASSLEGGSYEQYL.

The chain joins TRBV15 to TRBJ1-5; possibly TRBD1 for D (5 bases). The V gene's germline CDR1 is LNHNV and CDR2 YYDKDF (reference sequence). The CDR3 consists of 15 residues. With 3 bases removed from V and 0 bases from J, the gap between germline ends came to 9 bases. Here the CDR3 reads CATSSRDLSNQPQHF. The CDR3 DNA sequence: TGTGCCACCAGCAGCAGGGACCTTAGCAATCAGCCCCAGCATTTT.

This clonotype has just one count. The rearrangement links TRBV7-2 to TRBJ1-1; 9 bases are shared with TRBD1. Trimming cost V 1 base and J 11 bases; bases outside gene matches: 5. The CDR3 is made up of 13 amino acids. The germline V gene has CDR1 SGHTA and CDR2 FQGNSA. CDR3 bases: TGTGCCAGCAGCTTAGGACAGGGGGGGAGCGCTTTCTTT. It yields the protein CASSLGQGGSAFF.

The chain recombines TRBV7-9 with TRBJ2-1, with D hard to call. Germline V CDR1 and CDR2: SEHNR, FQNEAQ (reference sequence). Trimming cost V 5 bases and J 12 bases, with 11 bases left between them. This CDR3 is built from 11 residues. For the CDR3, the DNA is TGTGCCAGCAGCCCCTACATGGGGCAGTTCTTC. This sequence encodes CASSPYMGQFF.

This clonotype was seen ten or more times. The chain joins TRBV7-3 to TRBJ2-3, with 9 positions matching TRBD1. The junction had 6 bases not matched to a gene; V was cut back by 1 base and J by 4 bases. Germline CDR1 SGHTA, CDR2 FQGTGA. The CDR3 is made up of 16 amino acids. This CDR3 is CASSLSSDRGADTQYF. CDR3 nucleotides: TGTGCCAGCAGCTTAAGTTCGGACAGGGGCGCAGATACGCAGTATTTT.